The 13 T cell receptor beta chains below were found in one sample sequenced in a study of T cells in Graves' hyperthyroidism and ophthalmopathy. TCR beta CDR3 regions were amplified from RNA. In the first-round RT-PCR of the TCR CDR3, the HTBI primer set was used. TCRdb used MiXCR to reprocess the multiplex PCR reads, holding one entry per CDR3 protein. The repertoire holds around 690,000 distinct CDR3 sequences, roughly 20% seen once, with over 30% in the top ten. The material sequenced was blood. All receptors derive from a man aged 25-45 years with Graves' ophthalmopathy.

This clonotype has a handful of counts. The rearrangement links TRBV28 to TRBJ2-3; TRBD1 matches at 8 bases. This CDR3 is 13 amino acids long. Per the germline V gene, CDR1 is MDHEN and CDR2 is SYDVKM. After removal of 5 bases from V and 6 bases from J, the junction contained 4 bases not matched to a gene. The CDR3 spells CASSPTGEDTQYF. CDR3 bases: TGTGCCAGCAGTCCGACAGGGGAGGATACGCAGTATTTT.

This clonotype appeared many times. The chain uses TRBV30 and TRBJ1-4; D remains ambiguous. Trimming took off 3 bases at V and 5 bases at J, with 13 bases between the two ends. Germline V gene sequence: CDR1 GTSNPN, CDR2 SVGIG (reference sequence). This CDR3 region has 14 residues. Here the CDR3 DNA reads TGTGCCTGGAGCGAATTTATAGGGAATGAAAAACTGTTTTTT. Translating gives CAWSEFIGNEKLFF.

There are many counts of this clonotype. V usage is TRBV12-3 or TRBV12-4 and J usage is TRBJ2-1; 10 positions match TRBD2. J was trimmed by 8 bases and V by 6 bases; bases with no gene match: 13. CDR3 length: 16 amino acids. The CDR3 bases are TGTGCCAGCAGCCAAATTATGGCTAGCGGGAGCCATGAGCAGTTCTTC. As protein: CASSQIMASGSHEQFF.

CDR3 nucleotides: TGTGCCAGCAGCTTCCAGAGATTAGGATCGAACACCGGGGAGCTGTTTTTT. It specifies CASSFQRLGSNTGELFF. This chain joins TRBV7-9 and TRBJ2-2; D gene uncertain. V was clipped by 3 bases and J by 0 bases, with 14 bases between them. The CDR3 length is 17 residues. Germline V gene lookup returns CDR1 SEHNR and CDR2 FQNEAQ (reference sequence).

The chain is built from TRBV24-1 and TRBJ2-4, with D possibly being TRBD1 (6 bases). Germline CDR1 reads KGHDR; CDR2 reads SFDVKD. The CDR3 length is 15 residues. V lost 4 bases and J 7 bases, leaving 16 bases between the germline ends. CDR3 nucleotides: TGTGCCACCAGTGACGACAGGTTTTTACGGAACATTCAGTACTTC. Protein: CATSDDRFLRNIQYF.

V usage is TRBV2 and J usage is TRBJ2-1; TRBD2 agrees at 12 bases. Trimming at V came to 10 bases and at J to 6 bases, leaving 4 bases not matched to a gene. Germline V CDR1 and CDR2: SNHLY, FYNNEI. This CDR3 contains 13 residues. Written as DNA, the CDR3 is TGTGCCACCCGGACTAGCGGGGTCAATGAGCAGTTCTTC. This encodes CATRTSGVNEQFF.

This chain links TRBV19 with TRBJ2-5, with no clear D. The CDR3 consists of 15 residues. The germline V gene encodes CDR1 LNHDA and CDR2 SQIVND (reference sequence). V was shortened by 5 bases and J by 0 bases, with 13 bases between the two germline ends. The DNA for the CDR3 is TGTGCCAGTAGTTCTGCGACATCGCACCAAGAGACCCAGTACTTC. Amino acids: CASSSATSHQETQYF.

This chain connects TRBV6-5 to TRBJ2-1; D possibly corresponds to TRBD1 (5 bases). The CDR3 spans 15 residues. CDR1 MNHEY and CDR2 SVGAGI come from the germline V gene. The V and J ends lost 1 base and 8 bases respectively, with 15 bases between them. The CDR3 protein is CASSYLTSRGDEQFF. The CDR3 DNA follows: TGTGCCAGCAGTTACTTGACCAGTAGGGGCGATGAGCAGTTCTTC.

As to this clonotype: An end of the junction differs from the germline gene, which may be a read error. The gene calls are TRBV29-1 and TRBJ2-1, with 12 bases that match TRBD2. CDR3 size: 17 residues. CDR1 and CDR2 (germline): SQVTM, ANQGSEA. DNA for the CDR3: TGCAGCGTTTTTAGGACTAGCGGGGTTATCACCTACAATGGGCAGTTCTTC. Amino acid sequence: CSVFRTSGVITYNGQFF.

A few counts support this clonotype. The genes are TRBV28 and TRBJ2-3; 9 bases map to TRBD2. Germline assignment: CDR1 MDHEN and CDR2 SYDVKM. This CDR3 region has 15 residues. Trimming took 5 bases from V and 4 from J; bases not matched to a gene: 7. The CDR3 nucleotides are TGTGCCAGCAGTCGCGGGAGGGCCGGGGCAGATACGCAGTATTTT. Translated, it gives CASSRGRAGADTQYF.

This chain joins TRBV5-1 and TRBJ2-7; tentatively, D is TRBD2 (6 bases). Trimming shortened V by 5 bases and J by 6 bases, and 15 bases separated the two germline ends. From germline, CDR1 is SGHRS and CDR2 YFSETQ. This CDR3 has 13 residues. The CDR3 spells CASRSTSTGEQYF. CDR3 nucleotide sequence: TGCGCCAGCAGGAGCACTAGCACAGGCGAGCAGTACTTC.

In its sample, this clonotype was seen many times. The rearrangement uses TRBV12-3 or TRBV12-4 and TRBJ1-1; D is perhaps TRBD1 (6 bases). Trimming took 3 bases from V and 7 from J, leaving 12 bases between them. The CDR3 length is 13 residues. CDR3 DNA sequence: TGTGCCAGCAGTTTTCGGGGGCTGCGTGAAGCTTTCTTT. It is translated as CASSFRGLREAFF.

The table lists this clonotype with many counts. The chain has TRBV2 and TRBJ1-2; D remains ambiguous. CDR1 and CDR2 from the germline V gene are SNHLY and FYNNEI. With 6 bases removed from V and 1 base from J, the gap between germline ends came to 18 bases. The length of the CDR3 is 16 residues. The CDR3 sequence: CASSDRVTEDNYGYTF. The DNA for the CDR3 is TGTGCCAGCAGCGACCGGGTGACGGAGGATAACTATGGCTACACCTTC.